This T cell receptor beta chain stems from a study of CD8+ T cells in alopecia areata. Study-level results: Possibly because of HLA-related factors, TCR sharing was less clear across patients than in mice. Sequencing of scalp samples also captures resident alphabeta T cells of normal skin.

About this clone: Its specificity is not known. Different DNA sequences within this sample yield the same CDR3.

cDNA prepared by RNA extraction and subsequent reverse transcription served as the template for sequencing. TCRdb's copy holds only in-frame clones and misses some; the assay was immunoSEQ multiplex PCR. The table has roughly 120,000 clones, 30% to 40% seen once; the top ten hold 3% to 3.5%. Alopecia areata patients had lesional scalp punch biopsies and peripheral blood taken from them. Sequenced sample: CD4+ T cells sorted from blood. The TCR comes from a human donor with alopecia areata.

As DNA, the CDR3 is TGTGCCTGGAGCAGGGGGCCGGATCCCCAGCATTTT. This translates into CAWSRGPDPQHF. This chain joins TRBV30 and TRBJ1-5, with 8 bases lining up with TRBD1. Germline CDR1 is GTSNPN and CDR2 is SVGIG (reference sequence). The V gene end was trimmed by 3 bases and the J gene end by 10 bases; junction bases not matched to a gene: 5. CDR3 length: 12 amino acids. Drawing the rest from reference TRBV30 and TRBJ1-5, the complete variable domain is SQTIHQWPATLVQPVGSPLSLECTVEGTSNPNLYWYRQAAGRGLQLLFYSVGIGQISSEVPQNLSASRPQDRQFILSSKKLLLSDSGFYLCAWSRGPDPQHFGDGTRLSIL.